The following is a T cell receptor (beta chain) sequence with its context. The antigen remains undetermined. This entry belongs to a study of identical twins. Overall study results and limits: Memory repertoires lacked the insertion deficit that abundant cord blood beta clonotypes showed. Weaker excess twin sharing was observed in beta out-of-frame sequences.

Each CDR3 protein gets one entry after TCRdb re-called the 5' RACE reads with MiXCR. The sample has hundreds of thousands of distinct CDR3 sequences, roughly 18% seen once; the top ten hold roughly 13%. Germline assignment: CDR1 MNHEY and CDR2 SVGAGI. This CDR3 is 16 amino acids long. The ends were cut back, 0 bases at V and 4 bases at J, with 10 bases in the middle. This same sample was also taken into another study, of T cells expressing NK-cell markers. This second study says: An anti-gamma-delta TCR antibody confined sorting to alpha-beta TCR T cells across several of the experiments.

The clonotype comes from a young woman in good health. The rearrangement links TRBV6-5 to TRBJ2-6; D is ambiguous. Sequenced input: PBMCs. CDR3: CASSYSMHTGANVLTF. The CDR3, as DNA: TGTGCCAGCAGTTACTCGATGCATACCGGGGCCAACGTCCTGACTTTC.